This is a list of T cell receptor beta chains from one sample in a study of Graves' ophthalmopathy and Graves' hyperthyroidism. TCRdb re-called the multiplex PCR reads with MiXCR, one entry per CDR3 protein. The sample has approximately 700,000 distinct CDR3 sequences, around 40% seen once. The sample comprised peripheral blood. These receptors were obtained from an adult man with Graves' ophthalmopathy. Each CDR3 is given with its conserved first and last residue. D genes are given only for firm matches. Clone size is shown for a subset of rows, as once, few, many or a class of expanded clone.

cdr3_nt cdr3_aa cdr3_length j_call v_call d_call clone_size
TGTGCCAGCAGCGCGGGGGACAGTTTGGATGAAAAACTGTTTTTT CASSAGDSLDEKLFF 15 TRBJ1-4 TRBV7-9 TRBD1 many
TGTGCCAGCAGTTACCCCGACAGGGTACGGTACGAGCAGTACTTC CASSYPDRVRYEQYF 15 TRBJ2-7 TRBV12-3/TRBV12-4 TRBD1 -
TGTGCCATCAGTCGGACTAGCGGGAGTTTCTACGAGCAGTACTTC CAISRTSGSFYEQYF 15 TRBJ2-7 TRBV10-3 TRBD2 -
TGTGCCAGCAGTTTAGGGACAAGCTATGGCTACACCTTC CASSLGTSYGYTF 13 TRBJ1-2 TRBV27 - -
TGTGCCAGCAGCACCACAGGGGGTGAGCAGTACTTC CASSTTGGEQYF 12 TRBJ2-7 TRBV13 TRBD1 many
TGTGCCAGCAGCCGGACAGGCGGAGGGACCCAGTACTTC CASSRTGGGTQYF 13 TRBJ2-5 TRBV11-1 TRBD1 -
TGCAGCTACAGGAGTAGCAATCAGCCCCAGCATTTT CSYRSSNQPQHF 12 TRBJ1-5 TRBV29-1 - once
TGTGCCAGCAGCTTAGCGGAGGGTGAAGCTTTCTTT CASSLAEGEAFF 12 TRBJ1-1 TRBV7-9 - many
TGTGCCATCAGGGGACAGGGGGCTGTCGAGACCCAGCATTTT CAIRGQGAVETQHF 14 TRBJ1-5 TRBV10-3 TRBD1 -
TGTGCCAGCAGCGTAGGACAAGGGGCTTCACCCCTCCACTTT CASSVGQGASPLHF 14 TRBJ1-6 TRBV9 - -
TGTGCCAGCAGTTACGCCCGAGGGACTGCCGGGGAGCTGTTTTTT CASSYARGTAGELFF 15 TRBJ2-2 TRBV6-6 - few
TGTGCCATCAGGGGGACGGGAAACACCGGGGAGCTGTTTTTT CAIRGTGNTGELFF 14 TRBJ2-2 TRBV10-3 - many
TGTGCCAGCAGTTCCGGAGGCGGGGACAGAGTAAGGTCACCCCTCCACTTT CASSSGGGDRVRSPLHF 17 TRBJ1-6 TRBV7-2 TRBD1 few
TGTGCCGGCAGTTACTCGGCGACGCAGCAGCGGGCGGAGACCCAGTACTTC CAGSYSATQQRAETQYF 17 TRBJ2-5 TRBV6-2/TRBV6-3 - -
TGTGCCAGTAGTAGTGGGAAGGGGCGGAACGGGGAGCTGGTTTTT CASSSGKGRNGELVF 15 TRBJ2-2 TRBV19 - -
TGCGCCAGCAGCCAAGATAGCAGGAATAACTATGGCTACACCTTC CASSQDSRNNYGYTF 15 TRBJ1-2 TRBV4-3 - once
TGTGCCAGCAGCTGGGATAAGGACAGGAGGCGCTCTGGAAACACCATATATTTT CASSWDKDRRRSGNTIYF 18 TRBJ1-3 TRBV7-7 TRBD1 many
TGCAGCGGAAGGGGTGGTGGACAGGGCCCCCAAGAGACCCAGTACTTC CSGRGGGQGPQETQYF 16 TRBJ2-5 TRBV29-1 TRBD1 -
TGCAGTGCTAACGGACAGGGAGATCAGCCCCAGCATTTT CSANGQGDQPQHF 13 TRBJ1-5 TRBV20-1 TRBD1 -
TGTGCCAGCTTATTCGAGAGGTCACCCCTCCACTTT CASLFERSPLHF 12 TRBJ1-6 TRBV2 - once
TGTGCCATCAGTGATCAGGGGGCGGCTAATGAAAAACTGTTTTTT CAISDQGAANEKLFF 15 TRBJ1-4 TRBV10-3 TRBD1 many
TGTGCCATCAGTGAGTCATACAGGGGGTACGAGCAGTACTTC CAISESYRGYEQYF 14 TRBJ2-7 TRBV10-3 TRBD1 many
TGTGCCAGCAGCAATGGACAGGGCCCCTATGGCTACACCTTC CASSNGQGPYGYTF 14 TRBJ1-2 TRBV7-2 TRBD1 many
TGCAGTGCTAGTCGTGTCCAGGGACGTCCCTACGAGCAGTACTTC CSASRVQGRPYEQYF 15 TRBJ2-7 TRBV20-1 - few
TGCAGTGCTAAGGGACACCGGTCCTACGAGCAGTACTTC CSAKGHRSYEQYF 13 TRBJ2-7 TRBV20-1 - -
TGTGCCAGTTCACACAATGGGCTTCCGGGACAGGGACAATTGGACGAAAAACTGTTTTTT CASSHNGLPGQGQLDEKLFF 20 TRBJ1-4 TRBV19 TRBD1 -
TGCGCCAGCAGCTTAGCGACTAGTTCCCACGAGCAGTACTTC CASSLATSSHEQYF 14 TRBJ2-7 TRBV5-1 - -
TGTGCCAGCAGACAAGACAGGGGCCTCCAAGAGACCCAGTACTTC CASRQDRGLQETQYF 15 TRBJ2-5 TRBV25-1 TRBD1 -
TGTGCCATCAGTGGGACAGTCGATGACTATGGCTACACCTTC CAISGTVDDYGYTF 14 TRBJ1-2 TRBV10-3 - many
TGCAGTGCAACCCCCAGGTATGAAGCTTTCTTT CSATPRYEAFF 11 TRBJ1-1 TRBV20-1 - -
TGTGCCAGCAGGAGGACAGGCCCCACTGAAGCTTTCTTT CASRRTGPTEAFF 13 TRBJ1-1 TRBV6-1 TRBD1 few
TGTGCCAGCAGCCAAGTCTCTGGAAACACCATATATTTT CASSQVSGNTIYF 13 TRBJ1-3 TRBV14 - -
TGTGCCAGCAGTTTAGATACAGGAATTACCTACGAGCAGTACTTC CASSLDTGITYEQYF 15 TRBJ2-7 TRBV12-3/TRBV12-4 - few
TGTGCCAGTAGTAAGGCAGGGCTAAGCAATCAGCCCCAGCATTTT CASSKAGLSNQPQHF 15 TRBJ1-5 TRBV19 - many
TGCAGCTACACAAGGGACACTGAGAACACTGAAGCTTTCTTT CSYTRDTENTEAFF 14 TRBJ1-1 TRBV29-1 - -
TGTGCCAGCAGCTCACCAGAAACTGAAGCTTTCTTT CASSSPETEAFF 12 TRBJ1-1 TRBV7-3 - many
TGTGCCATCAGCGAGGGCCTTGAAGCTTTCTTT CAISEGLEAFF 11 TRBJ1-1 TRBV10-3 - many
TGTGCCAGCAGCTCTGGCCTCCCTGGGGAGACCCAGTACTTC CASSSGLPGETQYF 14 TRBJ2-5 TRBV7-9 - many
TGTGCCAGCAGACCGAACGCGTTGAGGGCGAACACTGAAGCTTTCTTT CASRPNALRANTEAFF 16 TRBJ1-1 TRBV5-8 - few
TGTGCCATCAGTGACACGAATATGGAAGAGACCCAGTACTTC CAISDTNMEETQYF 14 TRBJ2-5 TRBV10-3 - -
TGTGCCAGCAGCGGCCGACAGGGCGGTAACTATGGCTACACCTTC CASSGRQGGNYGYTF 15 TRBJ1-2 TRBV7-9 TRBD1 many